These T cell receptor beta chains were read from a single sample in a study of cytomegalovirus exposure and HLA in healthy donors. The method was immunoSEQ multiplex PCR; TCRdb's version includes in-frame clones alone and lacks a portion of them. The profile covers about 78,000 clones, with approximately 95% appearing a single time and 1.6% taken by the ten largest. Input material: PBMCs. These receptor sequences come from a man between 18 and 29 years old in good health and CMV-seropositive. Each CDR3 is given with its conserved first and last residue. A D gene is named only where the DNA matches it firmly. Part of the rows lack a size; the others show once, few, many or a class for expanded clones.

D	V	size	J	DNA	CDR3
.	TRBV7-6	.	TRBJ2-1	TGTGCCAGCAGCTTACTGGTAGCGAGAGAGAACAATGAGCAGTTCTTC	CASSLLVARENNEQFF
TRBD1	TRBV11-1	.	TRBJ2-7	TGTGCCAGCAGCCAAACAGGGGGCGAGCAGTACTTC	CASSQTGGEQYF
.	TRBV27	.	TRBJ1-3	TGTGCCAGCCGACGGAGCTCTGGAAACACCATATATTTT	CASRRSSGNTIYF
.	TRBV18	.	TRBJ2-5	TGTGCCAGCTCACCATCGGAGACCCAGTACTTC	CASSPSETQYF
TRBD1	TRBV6-5	.	TRBJ1-5	TGTGCCAGCAGTCTTACGGACAGGAGCAATCAGCCCCAGCATTTT	CASSLTDRSNQPQHF
.	TRBV4-1	.	TRBJ2-7	TGCGCCAGCAGCCAAGAGTGGCCGAACTACGAGCAGTACTTC	CASSQEWPNYEQYF
TRBD2	TRBV15	.	TRBJ2-2	TGTGCCACCAGCAGAGACACTTTAGCGGGAGTGAGCACCGGGGAGCTGTTTTTT	CATSRDTLAGVSTGELFF
.	TRBV4-1	once	TRBJ1-1	TGCGCCAGCAGCCAAGAGATAAGGGGAAGGACTGAAGCTTTCTTT	CASSQEIRGRTEAFF
.	TRBV15	few	TRBJ1-2	TGTGCCACCAGCAGAGAGGTGATGTGGCAGGGCCATGGCTACACCTTC	CATSREVMWQGHGYTF
.	TRBV21-1	.	TRBJ1-1	TGTGCCAGCAGCGGGGAAGGAACCCCCGGAGGCACTGAAGCTTTCTTT	CASSGEGTPGGTEAFF
TRBD2	TRBV7-2	.	TRBJ2-7	TGTGCCAGCAGCTTTAGCGGGGAGTCCTACGAGCAGTACTTC	CASSFSGESYEQYF
.	TRBV9	once	TRBJ2-7	TGTGCCAGCAGCCAACCGGACAGCTACGAGCAGTACTTC	CASSQPDSYEQYF
.	TRBV30	once	TRBJ1-3	TGTGCCTGGAGTGTATCCCTGAGGCTGAAATTCTCTGGAAACACCATATATTTT	CAWSVSLRLKFSGNTIYF
TRBD1	TRBV19	.	TRBJ2-2	TGTGCCAGTAGCCAAACAGGGGTACCCGGCGGGGAGCTGTTTTTT	CASSQTGVPGGELFF
.	TRBV7-9	.	TRBJ2-3	TGTGCCAGCAGTTTAGCGGAGCCGACAGATACGCAGTATTTT	CASSLAEPTDTQYF
TRBD2	TRBV15	.	TRBJ2-1	TGTGCCACCAGCAGAGATTTAGCGGGAGGCAATGAGCAGTTCTTC	CATSRDLAGGNEQFF
TRBD1	TRBV6-6	.	TRBJ1-2	TGTGCCAGCAGTTACCAGGGACAGGTAGCTTACACCTTC	CASSYQGQVAYTF
TRBD2	TRBV29-1	.	TRBJ2-1	TGCAGCGTTGAGTTAGGGAGGGTGGGTTGGAATGAGCAGTTCTTC	CSVELGRVGWNEQFF
TRBD1	TRBV30	.	TRBJ1-1	TGTGCCTGGAGTCAGGACAGGTTGAACACTGAAGCTTTCTTT	CAWSQDRLNTEAFF
.	TRBV21-1	.	TRBJ1-4	TGTGCCAGCAGCAAAGGGGCAGGAGGGAATGAAAAACTGTTTTTT	CASSKGAGGNEKLFF
TRBD1	TRBV5-8	.	TRBJ2-2	TGTGCCAGCAGCTTCGGGACAGGGGTGAGGACCGGGGAGCTGTTTTTT	CASSFGTGVRTGELFF
.	TRBV27	.	TRBJ2-7	TGTGCCAGCAGTATAAAAGCGGTCTCCTACGAGCAGTACTTC	CASSIKAVSYEQYF
TRBD2	TRBV30	.	TRBJ2-2	TGTGCCTGGAGTGTACCGGGCGGGAGGGACGGGGAGCTGTTTTTT	CAWSVPGGRDGELFF